This T cell receptor beta chain is from a study of T cell changes during pregnancy in multiple sclerosis. Using immunoSEQ multiplex PCR, the repertoire was profiled, and TCRdb retains in-frame clones only, with some absent. The table records around 19,000 clones, around 87% of them present only once. Germline trimming cut 8 bases from V and 1 base from J; bases unmatched to any gene: 6. CDR1 and CDR2 from the germline V gene are SQVTM and ANQGSEA. This CDR3 is built from 14 residues. The sequence was collected from a female donor in good health, enrolled as a control in a pregnancy study. V gene TRBV29-1 combines with J gene TRBJ2-2; 8 nucleotides match TRBD1. Specimen: CD8+ T cells from peripheral blood mononuclear cells, collected in the third trimester of pregnancy. This CDR3 is CSIAGTGNTGELFF. CDR3 DNA sequence: TGCAGCATAGCCGGGACAGGGAACACCGGGGAGCTGTTTTTT.